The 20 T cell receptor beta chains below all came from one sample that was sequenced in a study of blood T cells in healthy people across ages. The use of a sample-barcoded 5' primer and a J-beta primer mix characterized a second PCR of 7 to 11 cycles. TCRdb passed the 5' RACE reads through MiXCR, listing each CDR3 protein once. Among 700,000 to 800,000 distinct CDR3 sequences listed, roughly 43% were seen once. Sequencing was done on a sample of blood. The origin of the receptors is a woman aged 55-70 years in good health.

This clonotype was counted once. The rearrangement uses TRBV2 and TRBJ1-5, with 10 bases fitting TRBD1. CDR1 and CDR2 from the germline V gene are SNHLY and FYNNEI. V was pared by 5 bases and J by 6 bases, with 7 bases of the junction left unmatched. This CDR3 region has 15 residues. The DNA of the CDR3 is TGTGCCAGCAGTCCCGTCGGACAGGGGGTTCAGCCCCAGCATTTT. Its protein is CASSPVGQGVQPQHF.

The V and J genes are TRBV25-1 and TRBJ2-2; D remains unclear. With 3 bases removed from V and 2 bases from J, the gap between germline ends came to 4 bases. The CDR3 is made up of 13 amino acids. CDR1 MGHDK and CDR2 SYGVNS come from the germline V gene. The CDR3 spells CASSDHNTGELFF. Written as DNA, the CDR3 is TGTGCCAGCAGTGACCACAACACCGGGGAGCTGTTTTTT.

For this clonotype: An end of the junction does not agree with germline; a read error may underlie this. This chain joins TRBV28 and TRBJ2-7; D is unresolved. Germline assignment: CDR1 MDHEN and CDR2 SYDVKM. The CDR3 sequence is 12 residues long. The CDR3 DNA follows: TGTGCCAGCCGAGCTGGTTTGGACGAGCGGTACTTC. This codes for CASRAGLDERYF. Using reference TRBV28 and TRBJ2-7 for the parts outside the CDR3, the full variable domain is DVKVTQSSRYLVKRTGEKVFLECVQDMDHENMFWYRQDPGLGLRLIYFSYDVKMKEKGDIPEGYSVSREKKERFSLILESASTNQTSMYLCASRAGLDERYFGPGTRLTVT.

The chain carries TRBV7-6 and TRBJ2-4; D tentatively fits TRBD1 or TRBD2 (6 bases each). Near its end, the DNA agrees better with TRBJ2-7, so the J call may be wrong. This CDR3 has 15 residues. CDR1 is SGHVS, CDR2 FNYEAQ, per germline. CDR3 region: CASTIGGGPGDEQYF. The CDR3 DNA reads TGTGCCAGCACCATAGGGGGAGGACCCGGGGACGAGCAGTACTTC.

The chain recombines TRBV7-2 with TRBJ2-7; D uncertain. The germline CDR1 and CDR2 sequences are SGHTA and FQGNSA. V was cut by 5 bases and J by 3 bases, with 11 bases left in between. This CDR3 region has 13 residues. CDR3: CASSLLNYYEQYF. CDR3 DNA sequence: TGTGCCAGCAGCCTACTAAATTACTACGAGCAGTACTTC.

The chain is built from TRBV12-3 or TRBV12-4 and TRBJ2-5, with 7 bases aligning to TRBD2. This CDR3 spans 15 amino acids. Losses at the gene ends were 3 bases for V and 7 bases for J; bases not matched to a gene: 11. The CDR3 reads CASSLSSGGGGTQYF. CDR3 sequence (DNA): TGTGCCAGCAGTTTGTCTAGCGGTGGGGGGGGGACCCAGTACTTC.

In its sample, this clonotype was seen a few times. CDR3 DNA sequence: TGTGCCAGCAGCTTTACCGAAAAAGATACGCAGTATTTT. This codes for CASSFTEKDTQYF. This sequence joins TRBV11-2 and TRBJ2-3; D call uncertain. CDR3 length: 13 residues. Germline V CDR1 and CDR2: SGHAT, FQNNGV. Trimming removed 3 bases from V and 5 bases from J, with 9 bases in between.

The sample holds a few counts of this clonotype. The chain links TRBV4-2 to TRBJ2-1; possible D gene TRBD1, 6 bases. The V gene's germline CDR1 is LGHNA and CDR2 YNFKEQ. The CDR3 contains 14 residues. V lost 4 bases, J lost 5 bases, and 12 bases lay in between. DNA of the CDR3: TGTGCCAGCAGCCCAGCGGACAGCCACAATGAGCAGTTCTTC. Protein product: CASSPADSHNEQFF.

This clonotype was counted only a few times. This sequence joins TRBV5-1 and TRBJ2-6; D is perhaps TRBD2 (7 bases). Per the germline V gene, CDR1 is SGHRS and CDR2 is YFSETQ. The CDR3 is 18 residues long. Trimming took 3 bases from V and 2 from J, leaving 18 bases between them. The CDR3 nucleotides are TGCGCCAGCAGCTGGAGGAGGGGGGGCGAGGCTGGGGCCAACGTCCTGACTTTC. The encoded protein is CASSWRRGGEAGANVLTF.

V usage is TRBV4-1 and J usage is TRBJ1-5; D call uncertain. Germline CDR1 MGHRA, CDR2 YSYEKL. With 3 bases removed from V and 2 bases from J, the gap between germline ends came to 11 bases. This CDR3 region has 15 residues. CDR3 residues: CASSQAALGNQPQHF. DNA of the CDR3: TGCGCCAGCAGCCAGGCGGCGCTGGGCAATCAGCCCCAGCATTTT.

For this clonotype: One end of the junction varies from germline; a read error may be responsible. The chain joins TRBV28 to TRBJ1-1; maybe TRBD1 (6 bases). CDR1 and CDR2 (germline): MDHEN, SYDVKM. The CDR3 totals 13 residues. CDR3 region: CVSNGPGDTEAFF. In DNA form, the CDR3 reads TGTGTCAGCAACGGACCAGGGGACACTGAAGCTTTCTTT.

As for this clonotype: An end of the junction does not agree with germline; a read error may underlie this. The CDR3 protein is CASTDSGASYELYF. The DNA of the CDR3 is TGTGCCAGCACCGATAGCGGGGCTTCCTACGAGCTGTACTTC. The chain employs TRBV3-1 and TRBJ2-7, with 8 bases matching TRBD2. From germline, CDR1 is LGHDT and CDR2 YNNKEL (reference sequence). The CDR3 length is 14 residues.

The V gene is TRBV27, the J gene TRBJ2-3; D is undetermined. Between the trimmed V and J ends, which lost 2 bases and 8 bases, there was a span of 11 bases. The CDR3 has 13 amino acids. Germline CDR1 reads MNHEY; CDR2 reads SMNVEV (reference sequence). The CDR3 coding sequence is TGTGCCAGCAGTTTAACGGCGCCAGCTACGCAGTATTTT. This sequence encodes CASSLTAPATQYF.

CDR3 amino acids: CASSPPGARSYNEQFF. CDR3 DNA sequence: TGTGCCAGCAGTCCCCCGGGGGCGCGATCCTACAATGAGCAGTTCTTC. The chain links TRBV28 to TRBJ2-1; D is possibly TRBD1 or TRBD2 (6 bases each). Trimming left V 5 bases short and J 1 base short, with 15 bases between. This CDR3 spans 16 amino acids. Per the germline V gene, CDR1 is MDHEN and CDR2 is SYDVKM. Based on the CDR3 plus reference TRBV28 and TRBJ2-1, the full variable domain is DVKVTQSSRYLVKRTGEKVFLECVQDMDHENMFWYRQDPGLGLRLIYFSYDVKMKEKGDIPEGYSVSREKKERFSLILESASTNQTSMYLCASSPPGARSYNEQFFGPGTRLTVL.

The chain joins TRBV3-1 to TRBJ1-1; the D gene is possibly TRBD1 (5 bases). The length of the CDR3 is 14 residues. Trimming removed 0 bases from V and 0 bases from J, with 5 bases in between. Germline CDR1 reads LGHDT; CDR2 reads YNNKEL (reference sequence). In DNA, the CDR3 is TGTGCCAGCAGCCAAGAAGGGGTGAACACTGAAGCTTTCTTT. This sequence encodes CASSQEGVNTEAFF.

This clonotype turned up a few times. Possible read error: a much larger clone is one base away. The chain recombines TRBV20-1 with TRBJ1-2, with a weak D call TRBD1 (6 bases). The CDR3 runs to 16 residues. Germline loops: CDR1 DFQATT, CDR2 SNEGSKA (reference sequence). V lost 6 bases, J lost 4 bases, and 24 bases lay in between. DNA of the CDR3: TGCAGTGCCAGCCACTCAGGGGTCTCAGAGTCCTATGGCTACACCTTC. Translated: CSASHSGVSESYGYTF.

The CDR3 loop reads CASSIDHGGFYNEQFF. Written as DNA, the CDR3 is TGTGCCAGTAGTATAGATCACGGGGGATTCTACAATGAGCAGTTCTTC. This chain connects TRBV19 to TRBJ2-1; D is possibly TRBD2 (6 bases). Germline CDR1 and CDR2: LNHDA and SQIVND (reference sequence). The CDR3 extends over 16 amino acids. The V end lost 0 bases, the J end lost 3 bases, and 12 bases lay between the germline ends.

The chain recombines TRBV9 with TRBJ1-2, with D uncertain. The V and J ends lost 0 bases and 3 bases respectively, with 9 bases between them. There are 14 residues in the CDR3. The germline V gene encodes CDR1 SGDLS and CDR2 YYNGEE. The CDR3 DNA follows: TGTGCCAGCAGCGTAGCGACATATCACTATGGCTACACCTTC. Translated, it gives CASSVATYHYGYTF.

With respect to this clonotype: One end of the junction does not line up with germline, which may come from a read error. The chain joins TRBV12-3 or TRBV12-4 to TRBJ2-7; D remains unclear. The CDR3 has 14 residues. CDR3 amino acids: CASKDTRASHEQYF. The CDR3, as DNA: TGTGCCAGCAAAGACACAAGGGCCTCCCACGAGCAGTACTTC.

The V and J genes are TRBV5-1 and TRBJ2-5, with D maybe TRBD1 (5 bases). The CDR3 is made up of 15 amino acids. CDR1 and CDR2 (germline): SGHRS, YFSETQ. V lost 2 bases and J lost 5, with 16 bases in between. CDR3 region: CASSFERGGSETQYF. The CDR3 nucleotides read TGCGCCAGCAGCTTTGAAAGGGGCGGTTCGGAGACCCAGTACTTC. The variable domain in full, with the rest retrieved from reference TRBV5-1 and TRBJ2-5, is KAGVTQTPRYLIKTRGQQVTLSCSPISGHRSVSWYQQTPGQGLQFLFEYFSETQRNKGNFPGRFSGRQFSNSRSEMNVSTLELGDSALYLCASSFERGGSETQYFGPGTRLLVL.